This T cell receptor (beta chain) was obtained from a study of cytomegalovirus exposure and HLA in healthy donors. Study context: A preliminary data release comprised approximately 85 million unique TCRs obtained from HLA-typed donors.

Notes on the study in general: Sequencing likely caused a cluster of highly shared sequence variants. Later analysis found that TCR beta chains associated with HLA were more clonally expanded than other, equally common chains.

Points on this clone: Its antigen is not known.

PCR employed 60 Vbeta and 13 Jbeta primers. The authors' processing: Unique TCR beta chains numbered around 80 million in a later analysis, with roughly 11 million shared. The data were produced by immunoSEQ multiplex PCR, yet TCRdb's version contains in-frame clones alone and is incomplete. Clone size and V and J calls were adopted from that table, with D and trimming inferred from the DNA. This listing includes about 130,000 clones. Between the trimmed V and J ends, which lost 4 bases and 2 bases, there was a span of 11 bases. This CDR3 is 15 amino acids long. Germline assignment: CDR1 MNHNS and CDR2 SASEGT.

Sample: PBMCs. The chain recombines TRBV6-1 with TRBJ1-4; D is unresolved. The origin of this receptor is a woman between 35 and 50 years old in good health and CMV-seropositive. The chain's CDR3 is CASSGLAGTNEKLFF. The CDR3 DNA sequence: TGTGCCAGCAGTGGTCTAGCCGGGACTAATGAAAAACTGTTTTTT.